The entry below describes one T cell receptor beta chain. V was shortened by 1 base and J by 0 bases, with 10 bases between the two germline ends. Germline V lookup: CDR1 SNHLY, CDR2 FYNNEI. The CDR3 contains 16 residues. This sample is drawn from a study of patients and donors after allogeneic stem cell transplantation. TCRdb fed the RT-PCR reads into MiXCR, producing one record per CDR3 protein. The sample shows approximately 200,000 distinct CDR3 sequences, 35% to 45% of them seen only once. Sequencing input: blood, either unsorted or a sorted T cell fraction (not recorded which). The chain employs TRBV2 and TRBJ2-4; maybe TRBD1 (6 bases). The TCR sequence derives from a human donor who was either an allogeneic HSCT recipient or a stem cell or donor lymphocyte infusion donor (not recorded which). It is not recorded whose cells these are; they may come from a transplant donor. CDR3 sequence: CASSEGDTLAKNIQYF. DNA of the CDR3: TGTGCCAGCAGTGAAGGGGACACCCTAGCCAAAAACATTCAGTACTTC.